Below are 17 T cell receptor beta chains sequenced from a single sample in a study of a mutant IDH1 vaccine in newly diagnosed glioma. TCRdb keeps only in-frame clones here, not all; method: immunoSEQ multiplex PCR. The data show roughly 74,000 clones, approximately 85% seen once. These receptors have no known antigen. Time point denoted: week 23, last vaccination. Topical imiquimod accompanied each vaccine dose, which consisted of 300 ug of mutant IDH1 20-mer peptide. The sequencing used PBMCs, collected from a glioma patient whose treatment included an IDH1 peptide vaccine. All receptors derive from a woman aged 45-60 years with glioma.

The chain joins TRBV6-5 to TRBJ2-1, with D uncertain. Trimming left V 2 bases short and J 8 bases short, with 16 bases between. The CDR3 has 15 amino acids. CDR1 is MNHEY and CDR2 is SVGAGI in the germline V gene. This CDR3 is CASSYGNSPGDEQFF. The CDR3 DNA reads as TGTGCCAGCAGTTACGGGAATTCACCAGGCGATGAGCAGTTCTTC.

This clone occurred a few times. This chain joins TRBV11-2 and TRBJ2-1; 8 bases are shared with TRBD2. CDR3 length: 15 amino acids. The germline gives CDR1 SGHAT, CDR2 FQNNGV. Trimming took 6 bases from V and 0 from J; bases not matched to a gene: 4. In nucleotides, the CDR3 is TGTGCCAGCAGAGACCTAGCGGGCTCCTACAATGAGCAGTTCTTC. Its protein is CASRDLAGSYNEQFF.

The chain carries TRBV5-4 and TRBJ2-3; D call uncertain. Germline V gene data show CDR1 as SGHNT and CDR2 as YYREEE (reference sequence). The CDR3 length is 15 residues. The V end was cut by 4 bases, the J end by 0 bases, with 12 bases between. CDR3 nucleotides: TGTGCCAGCAGCCCTTTCGGTGGAAGCACAGATACGCAGTATTTT. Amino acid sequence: CASSPFGGSTDTQYF.

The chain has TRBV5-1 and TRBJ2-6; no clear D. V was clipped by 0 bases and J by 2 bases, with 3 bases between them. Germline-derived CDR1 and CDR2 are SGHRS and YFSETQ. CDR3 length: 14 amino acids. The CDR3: CASSLVAGANVLTF. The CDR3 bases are TGCGCCAGCAGCTTGGTCGCTGGGGCCAACGTCCTGACTTTC.

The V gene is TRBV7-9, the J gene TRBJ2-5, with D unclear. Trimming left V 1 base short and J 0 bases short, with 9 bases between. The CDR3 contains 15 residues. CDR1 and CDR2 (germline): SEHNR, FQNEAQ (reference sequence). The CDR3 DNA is TGTGCCAGCAGCTTAGACGAGCAGTACCAAGAGACCCAGTACTTC. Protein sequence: CASSLDEQYQETQYF. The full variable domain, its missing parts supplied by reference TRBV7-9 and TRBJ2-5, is DTGVSQNPRHKITKRGQNVTFRCDPISEHNRLYWYRQTLGQGPEFLTYFQNEAQLEKSRLLSDRFSAERPKGSFSTLEIQRTEQGDSAMYLCASSLDEQYQETQYFGPGTRLLVL.

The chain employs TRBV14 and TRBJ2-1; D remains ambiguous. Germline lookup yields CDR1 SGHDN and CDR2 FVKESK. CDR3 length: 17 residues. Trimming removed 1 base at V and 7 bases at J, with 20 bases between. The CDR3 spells CASSQVGGYILGNEQFF. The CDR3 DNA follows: TGTGCCAGCAGCCAAGTTGGTGGATATATTTTGGGGAATGAGCAGTTCTTC.

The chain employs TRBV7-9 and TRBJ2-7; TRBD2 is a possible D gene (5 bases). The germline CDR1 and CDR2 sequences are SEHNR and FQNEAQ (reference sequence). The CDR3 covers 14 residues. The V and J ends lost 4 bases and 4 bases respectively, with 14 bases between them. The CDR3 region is CASSYPSTGYEQYF. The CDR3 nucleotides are TGTGCCAGCAGCTATCCTAGCACGGGATACGAGCAGTACTTC.

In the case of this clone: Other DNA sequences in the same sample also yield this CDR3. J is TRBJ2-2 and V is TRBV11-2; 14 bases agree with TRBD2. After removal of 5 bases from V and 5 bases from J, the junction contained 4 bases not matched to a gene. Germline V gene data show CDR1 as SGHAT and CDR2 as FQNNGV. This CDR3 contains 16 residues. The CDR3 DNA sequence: TGTGCCAGCAGCCTGGGACTAGCGGGAGATACCGGGGAGCTGTTTTTT. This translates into CASSLGLAGDTGELFF.

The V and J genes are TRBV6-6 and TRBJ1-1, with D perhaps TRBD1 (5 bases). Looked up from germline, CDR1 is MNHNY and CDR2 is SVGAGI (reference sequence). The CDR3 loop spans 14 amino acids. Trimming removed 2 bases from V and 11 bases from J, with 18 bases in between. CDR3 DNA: TGTGCCAGCAGTTACGAGGAAAGGGGCCCCGGGGCTTTCTTT. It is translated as CASSYEERGPGAFF.

The chain's CDR3 is CASSSVGSSGRFMFYNEQFF. The CDR3 nucleotides are TGCGCCAGCAGCTCCGTAGGTAGTAGCGGGAGGTTCATGTTCTACAATGAGCAGTTCTTC. The V and J genes are TRBV5-1 and TRBJ2-1; 10 bases align to TRBD2. The CDR3 runs to 20 residues. Germline CDR1 SGHRS, CDR2 YFSETQ. Unmatched junction bases numbered 18, after V lost 3 bases and J lost 3 bases.

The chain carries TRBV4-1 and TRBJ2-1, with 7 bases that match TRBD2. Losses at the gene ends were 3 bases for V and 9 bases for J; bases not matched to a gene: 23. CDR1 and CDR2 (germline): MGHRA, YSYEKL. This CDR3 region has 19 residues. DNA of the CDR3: TGCGCCAGCAGCCAGGTGAAGGTAAGGACTAGGGGTCGGCTGAGTGAGCAGTTCTTC. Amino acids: CASSQVKVRTRGRLSEQFF.

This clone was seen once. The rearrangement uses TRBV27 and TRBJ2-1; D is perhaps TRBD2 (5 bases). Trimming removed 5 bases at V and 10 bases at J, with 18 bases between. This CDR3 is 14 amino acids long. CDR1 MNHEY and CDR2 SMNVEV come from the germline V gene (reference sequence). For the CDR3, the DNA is TGTGCCAGCAGTAGGAGGACGGTCTTGGGGGAGCAGTTCTTC. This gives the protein CASSRRTVLGEQFF.

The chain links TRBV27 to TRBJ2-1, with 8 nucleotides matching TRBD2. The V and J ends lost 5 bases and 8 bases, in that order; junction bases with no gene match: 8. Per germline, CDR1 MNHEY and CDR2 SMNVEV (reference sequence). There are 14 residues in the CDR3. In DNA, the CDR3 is TGTGCCAGCAGTAAACTAGCGGAGGGCTATGAGCAGTTCTTC. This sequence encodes CASSKLAEGYEQFF.

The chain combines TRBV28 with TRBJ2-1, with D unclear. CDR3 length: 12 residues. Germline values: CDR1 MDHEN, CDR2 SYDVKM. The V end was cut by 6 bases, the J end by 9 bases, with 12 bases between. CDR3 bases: TGTGCCAGCAGCCCAGATTGGGGTGAGCAGTTCTTC. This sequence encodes CASSPDWGEQFF. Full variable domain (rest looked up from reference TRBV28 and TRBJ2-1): DVKVTQSSRYLVKRTGEKVFLECVQDMDHENMFWYRQDPGLGLRLIYFSYDVKMKEKGDIPEGYSVSREKKERFSLILESASTNQTSMYLCASSPDWGEQFFGPGTRLTVL.

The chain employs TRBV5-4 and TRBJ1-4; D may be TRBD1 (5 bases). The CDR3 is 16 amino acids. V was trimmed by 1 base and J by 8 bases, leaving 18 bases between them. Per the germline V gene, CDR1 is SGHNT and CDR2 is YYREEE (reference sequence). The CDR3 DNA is TGTGCCAGCAGCTTGACGCTCCGGGACTCGAAAGAAAAACTGTTTTTT. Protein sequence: CASSLTLRDSKEKLFF.

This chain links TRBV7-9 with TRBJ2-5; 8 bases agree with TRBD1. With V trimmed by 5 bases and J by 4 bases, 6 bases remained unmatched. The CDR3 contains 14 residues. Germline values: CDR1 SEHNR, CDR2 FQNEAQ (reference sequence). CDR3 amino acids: CASSDRTGRETQYF. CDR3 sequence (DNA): TGTGCCAGCAGCGATCGGACAGGGCGAGAGACCCAGTACTTC.

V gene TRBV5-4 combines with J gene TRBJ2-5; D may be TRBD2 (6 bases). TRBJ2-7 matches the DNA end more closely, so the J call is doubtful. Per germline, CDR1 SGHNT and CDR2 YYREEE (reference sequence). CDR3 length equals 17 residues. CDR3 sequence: CASSFSRGKGGIYEQYF. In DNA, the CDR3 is TGTGCCAGCAGCTTTAGCCGTGGGAAGGGCGGGATCTACGAGCAGTACTTC.